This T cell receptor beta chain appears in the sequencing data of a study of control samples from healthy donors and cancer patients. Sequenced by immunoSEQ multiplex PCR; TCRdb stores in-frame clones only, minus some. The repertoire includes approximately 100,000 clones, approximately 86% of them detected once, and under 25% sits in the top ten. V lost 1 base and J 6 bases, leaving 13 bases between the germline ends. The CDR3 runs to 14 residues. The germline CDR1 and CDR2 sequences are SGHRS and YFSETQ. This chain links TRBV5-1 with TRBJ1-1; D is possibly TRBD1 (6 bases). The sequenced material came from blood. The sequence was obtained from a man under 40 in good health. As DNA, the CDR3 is TGCGCCAGCAGCTTGACAGGGATGAGGGCTGAAGCTTTCTTT. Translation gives CASSLTGMRAEAFF.